This entry describes one T cell receptor (beta chain). Antigen unknown. Method: immunoSEQ multiplex PCR; TCRdb's copy keeps in-frame clones and lacks some. The sample holds over 50,000 clones, about 80% seen once. The sample is drawn from a study of OX40 agonist ivuxolimab in advanced cancers. For the study at large: Hepatocellular carcinoma, melanoma, renal cell or head and neck cancer was diagnosed in the dose-escalation patients. Prior anti-PD-1, anti-PD-L1 or anti-CTLA-4 therapy did not bar entry, and more than 35% had some. Three patients, one with hepatocellular carcinoma and two with cutaneous melanoma, achieved partial responses. Broader study findings: Expanded peripheral T cell antigen specificity was not determined.

The CDR3 has 13 residues. Per the germline V gene, CDR1 is SGHRS and CDR2 is YFSETQ. V trimming: 6 bases; J trimming: 3 bases; junction bases outside the gene matches: 3. The specimen was CD4+ or CD8+ T cells sorted from blood, collected in a trial of the OX40 agonist ivuxolimab. The rearrangement uses TRBV5-1 and TRBJ2-5, with 9 bases identical to TRBD2. The clonotype comes from an adult with an advanced solid tumor such as melanoma, head and neck, liver or kidney cancer. The CDR3 spells CASTIAGEETQYF. In DNA, the CDR3 is TGCGCCAGCACCATAGCGGGGGAAGAGACCCAGTACTTC.